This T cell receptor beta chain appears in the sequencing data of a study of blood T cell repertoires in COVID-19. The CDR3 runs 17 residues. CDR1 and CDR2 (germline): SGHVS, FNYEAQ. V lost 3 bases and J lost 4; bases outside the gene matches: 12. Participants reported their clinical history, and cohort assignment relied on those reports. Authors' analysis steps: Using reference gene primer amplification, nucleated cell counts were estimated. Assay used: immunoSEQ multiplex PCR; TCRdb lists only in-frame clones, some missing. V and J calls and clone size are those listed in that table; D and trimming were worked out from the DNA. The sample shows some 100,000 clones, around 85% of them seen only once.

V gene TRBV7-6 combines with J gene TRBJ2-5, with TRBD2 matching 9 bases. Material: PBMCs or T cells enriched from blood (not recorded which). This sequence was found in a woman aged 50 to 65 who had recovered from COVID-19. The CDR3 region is CASSFPAGGRPTETQYF. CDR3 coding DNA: TGTGCCAGCAGCTTCCCAGCGGGGGGTCGACCGACAGAGACCCAGTACTTC.